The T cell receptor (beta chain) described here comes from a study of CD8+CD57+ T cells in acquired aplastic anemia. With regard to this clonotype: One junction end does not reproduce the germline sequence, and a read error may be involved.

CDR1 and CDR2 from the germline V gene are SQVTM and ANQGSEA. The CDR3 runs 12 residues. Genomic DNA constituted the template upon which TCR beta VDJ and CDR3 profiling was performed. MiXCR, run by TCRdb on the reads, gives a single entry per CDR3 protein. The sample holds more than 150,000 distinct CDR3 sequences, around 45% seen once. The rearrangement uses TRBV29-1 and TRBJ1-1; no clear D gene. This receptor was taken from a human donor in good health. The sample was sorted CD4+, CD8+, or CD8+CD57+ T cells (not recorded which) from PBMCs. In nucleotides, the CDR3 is TGCAGCGTTGGAGTGGGGAACATTGAAGCTTTCTTT. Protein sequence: CSVGVGNIEAFF.